The 4 T cell receptor beta chains below all came from one sample that was sequenced in a study of blood T cells in healthy people across ages. The authors ran a second PCR of about 6 to 11 cycles using a sample-barcoded 5' primer and a J-beta primer mix. Each CDR3 protein gets one entry after TCRdb re-called the 5' RACE reads with MiXCR. Of under 2 million distinct CDR3 sequences in the sample, around 35% were seen once. Sample: blood. The receptors stem from a woman aged 25-40 years in good health.

The chain employs TRBV11-2 and TRBJ2-7, with 15 bases aligning to TRBD2. This CDR3 spans 15 amino acids. Germline lookup yields CDR1 SGHAT and CDR2 FQNNGV. V shed 5 bases, J shed 6 bases, and the junction held 5 bases outside the gene matches. The CDR3 loop is CASSRTSGRAGEQYF. The CDR3 bases are TGTGCCAGCAGCCGGACTAGCGGGAGGGCCGGCGAGCAGTACTTC.

CDR3 DNA: TGTGCCAGCGGGGTAGGGCGTGCGACCCAGTACTTC. It specifies CASGVGRATQYF. The J gene is TRBJ2-5, the V gene TRBV6-5; no reliable D call. The ends were cut back, 8 bases at V and 7 bases at J, with 14 bases in the middle. Germline V CDR1 and CDR2: MNHEY, SVGAGI. The CDR3 is made up of 12 amino acids.

This clonotype turned up a few times. The genes are TRBV21-1 and TRBJ2-7; TRBD1, the table's D call, lacks a check against the DNA. TRBV21-1 has pseudogene status. The CDR3 covers 14 residues. In DNA form, the CDR3 reads TGTGCCAGCAGCAAAGAGACCAGGGATTACGAGCAGTACTTC. Translated: CASSKETRDYEQYF.

The chain joins TRBV4-2 to TRBJ2-7; D uncertain. The length of the CDR3 is 14 residues. V was shortened by 0 bases and J by 6 bases, with 12 bases between the two germline ends. Germline values: CDR1 LGHNA, CDR2 YNFKEQ. The DNA of the CDR3 is TGTGCCAGCAGCCAAGATACACTACTCTTCGAGCAGTACTTC. It specifies CASSQDTLLFEQYF.